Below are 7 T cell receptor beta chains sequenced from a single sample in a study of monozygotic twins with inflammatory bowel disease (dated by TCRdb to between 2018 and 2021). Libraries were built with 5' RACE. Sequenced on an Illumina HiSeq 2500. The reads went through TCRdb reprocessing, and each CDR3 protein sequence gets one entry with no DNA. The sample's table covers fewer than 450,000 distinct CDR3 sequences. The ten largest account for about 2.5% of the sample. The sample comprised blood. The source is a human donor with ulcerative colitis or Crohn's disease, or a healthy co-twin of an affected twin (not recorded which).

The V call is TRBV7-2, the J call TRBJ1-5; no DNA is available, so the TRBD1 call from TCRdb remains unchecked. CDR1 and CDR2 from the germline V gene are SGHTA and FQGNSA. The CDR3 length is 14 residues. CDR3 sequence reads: CASSFDRGNQPQHF.

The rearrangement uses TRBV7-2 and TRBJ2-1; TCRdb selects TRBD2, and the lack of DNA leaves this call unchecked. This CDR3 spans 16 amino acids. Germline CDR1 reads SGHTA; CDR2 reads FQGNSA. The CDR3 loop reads CASSFRTSGGSDEQFF.

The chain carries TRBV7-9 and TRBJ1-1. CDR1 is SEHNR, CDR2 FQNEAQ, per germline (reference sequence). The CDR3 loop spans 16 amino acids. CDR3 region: CASSLVYSSLNTEAFF.

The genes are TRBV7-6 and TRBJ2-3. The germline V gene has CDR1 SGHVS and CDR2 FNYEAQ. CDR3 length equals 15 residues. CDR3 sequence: CASRFSGYSTDTQYF.

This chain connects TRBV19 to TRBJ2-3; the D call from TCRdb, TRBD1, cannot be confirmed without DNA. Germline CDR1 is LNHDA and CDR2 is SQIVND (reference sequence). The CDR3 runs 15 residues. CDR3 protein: CASSLPQGPTDTQYF.

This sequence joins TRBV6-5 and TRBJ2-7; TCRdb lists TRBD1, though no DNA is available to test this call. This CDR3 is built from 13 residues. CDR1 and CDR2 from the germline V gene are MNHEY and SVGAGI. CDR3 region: CASTVSQGIEQYF.

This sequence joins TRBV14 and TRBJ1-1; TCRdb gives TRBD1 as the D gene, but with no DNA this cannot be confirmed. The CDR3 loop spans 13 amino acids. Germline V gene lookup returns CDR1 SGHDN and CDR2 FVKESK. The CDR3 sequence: CASSVDNRVGAFF.